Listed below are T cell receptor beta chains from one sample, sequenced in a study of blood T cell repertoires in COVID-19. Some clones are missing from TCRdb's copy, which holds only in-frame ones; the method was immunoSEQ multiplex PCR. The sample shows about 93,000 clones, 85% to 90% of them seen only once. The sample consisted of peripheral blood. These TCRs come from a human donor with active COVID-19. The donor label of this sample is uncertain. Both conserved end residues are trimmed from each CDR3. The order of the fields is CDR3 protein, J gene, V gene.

CDR3 protein: ASSLVTGFSYEQY
J gene: TRBJ2-7
V gene: TRBV7-9

CDR3 protein: ASSLAWASTDTQY
J gene: TRBJ2-3
V gene: TRBV5-1

CDR3 protein: ASSLERGGQETQY
J gene: TRBJ2-5
V gene: TRBV6-5

CDR3 protein: ASRNRDSYNEQF
J gene: TRBJ2-1
V gene: TRBV28

CDR3 protein: ASSRTLQGFATNEKLF
J gene: TRBJ1-4
V gene: TRBV11-2

CDR3 protein: ASSQSGTINTGELF
J gene: TRBJ2-2
V gene: TRBV9

CDR3 protein: ASSFLSVLSSGNTIY
J gene: TRBJ1-3
V gene: TRBV19

CDR3 protein: ASSFSGTDTQY
J gene: TRBJ2-3
V gene: TRBV27

CDR3 protein: ASSPGTGFYSPLH
J gene: TRBJ1-6
V gene: TRBV5-1

CDR3 protein: ASSLEGSTGELF
J gene: TRBJ2-2
V gene: TRBV9

CDR3 protein: ASSTTGLGEAF
J gene: TRBJ1-1
V gene: TRBV19

CDR3 protein: ASSLGASTDTQY
J gene: TRBJ2-3
V gene: TRBV11-3

CDR3 protein: ASRSTGFPGNTIY
J gene: TRBJ1-3
V gene: TRBV6-5

CDR3 protein: ASSIVLAGAHGDTQY
J gene: TRBJ2-3
V gene: TRBV19

CDR3 protein: ASSPIRDSGGTDTQY
J gene: TRBJ2-3
V gene: TRBV3-1/TRBV3-2

CDR3 protein: ASSLDLTGFGYT
J gene: TRBJ1-2
V gene: TRBV7-9

CDR3 protein: ASSSGLTYEQY
J gene: TRBJ2-7
V gene: TRBV7-6

CDR3 protein: ASSQRGFEEQF
J gene: TRBJ2-1
V gene: TRBV6-2/TRBV6-3

CDR3 protein: ATSDLPTSGGALDTQY
J gene: TRBJ2-3
V gene: TRBV24-1

CDR3 protein: ASSYSPGQGVYEQY
J gene: TRBJ2-7
V gene: TRBV6-5

CDR3 protein: ASRRPGRADTQY
J gene: TRBJ2-3
V gene: TRBV28

CDR3 protein: ASSEPSEDTQY
J gene: TRBJ2-3
V gene: TRBV2

CDR3 protein: ASSYADSKGSGNTIY
J gene: TRBJ1-3
V gene: TRBV6-2/TRBV6-3

CDR3 protein: AISPLGGANTDTQY
J gene: TRBJ2-3
V gene: TRBV10-3

CDR3 protein: ASSVGDRPVEAF
J gene: TRBJ1-1
V gene: TRBV9

CDR3 protein: ASSVGGTGVSGNTIY
J gene: TRBJ1-3
V gene: TRBV9